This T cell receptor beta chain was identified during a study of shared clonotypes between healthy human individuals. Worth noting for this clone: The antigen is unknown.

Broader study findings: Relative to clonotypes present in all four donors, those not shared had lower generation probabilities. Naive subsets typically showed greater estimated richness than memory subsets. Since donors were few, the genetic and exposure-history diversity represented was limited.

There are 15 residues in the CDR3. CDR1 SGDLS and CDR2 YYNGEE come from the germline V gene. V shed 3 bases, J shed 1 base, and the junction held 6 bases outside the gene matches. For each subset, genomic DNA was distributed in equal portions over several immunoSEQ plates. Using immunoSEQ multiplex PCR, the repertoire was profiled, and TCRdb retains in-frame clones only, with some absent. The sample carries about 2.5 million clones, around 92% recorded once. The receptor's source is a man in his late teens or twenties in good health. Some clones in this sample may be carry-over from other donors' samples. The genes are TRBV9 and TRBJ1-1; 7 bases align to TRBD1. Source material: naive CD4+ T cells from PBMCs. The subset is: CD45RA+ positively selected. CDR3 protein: CASSATGTANTEAFF. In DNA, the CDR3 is TGTGCCAGCAGCGCAACCGGGACAGCGAACACTGAAGCTTTCTTT.